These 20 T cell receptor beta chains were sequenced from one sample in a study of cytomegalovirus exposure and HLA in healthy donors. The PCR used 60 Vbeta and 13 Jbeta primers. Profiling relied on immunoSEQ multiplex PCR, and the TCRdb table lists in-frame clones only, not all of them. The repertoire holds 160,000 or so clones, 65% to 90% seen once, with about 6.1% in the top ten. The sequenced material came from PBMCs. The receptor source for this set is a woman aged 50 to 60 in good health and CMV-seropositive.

CDR3 bases: TGTGCCAGCAGTCCACCGGGAGGGGGCAAGTACGAGCAGTACTTC. This sequence encodes CASSPPGGGKYEQYF. The J gene is TRBJ2-7, the V gene TRBV28; a weak D match, TRBD2 (8 bases). The germline V gene has CDR1 MDHEN and CDR2 SYDVKM. Trimming cost V 5 bases and J 4 bases, with 18 bases left between them. This CDR3 region has 15 residues.

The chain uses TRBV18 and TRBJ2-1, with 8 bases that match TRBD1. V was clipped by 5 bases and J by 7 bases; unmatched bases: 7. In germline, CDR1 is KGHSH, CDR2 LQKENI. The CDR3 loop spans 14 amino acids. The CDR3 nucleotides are TGTGCCAGCTCATCAACAGGGGGGCCAAATGAGCAGTTCTTC. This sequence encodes CASSSTGGPNEQFF.

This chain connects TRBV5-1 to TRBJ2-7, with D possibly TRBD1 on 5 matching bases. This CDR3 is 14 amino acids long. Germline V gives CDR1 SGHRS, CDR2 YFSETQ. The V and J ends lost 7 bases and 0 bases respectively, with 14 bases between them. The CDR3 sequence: CASQIGASSYEQYF. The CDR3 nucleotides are TGCGCCAGCCAGATTGGGGCGAGCTCCTACGAGCAGTACTTC.

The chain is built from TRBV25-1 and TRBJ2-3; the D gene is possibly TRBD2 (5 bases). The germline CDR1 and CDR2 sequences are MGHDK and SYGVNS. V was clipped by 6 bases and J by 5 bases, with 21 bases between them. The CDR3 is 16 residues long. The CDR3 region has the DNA TGTGCCAGCAGACTAGAACGGCCCCAGCCGGAAGATACGCAGTATTTT. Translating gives CASRLERPQPEDTQYF.

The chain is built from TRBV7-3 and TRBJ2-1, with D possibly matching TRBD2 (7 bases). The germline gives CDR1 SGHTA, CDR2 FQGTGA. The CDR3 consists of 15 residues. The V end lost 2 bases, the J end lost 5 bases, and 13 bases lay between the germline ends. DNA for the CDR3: TGTGCCAGCAGCTTAGGCGGGGGCCCTAACAATGAGCAGTTCTTC. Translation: CASSLGGGPNNEQFF. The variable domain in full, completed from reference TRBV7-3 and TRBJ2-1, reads GAGVSQTPSNKVTEKGKYVELRCDPISGHTALYWYRQSLGQGPEFLIYFQGTGAADDSGLPNDRFFAVRPEGSVSTLKIQRTERGDSAVYLCASSLGGGPNNEQFFGPGTRLTVL.

In DNA form, the CDR3 reads TGTGCCAGCAGCCTATCGGGAGGGGGAATAGATACGCAGTATTTT. The encoded protein is CASSLSGGGIDTQYF. The chain couples TRBV25-1 to TRBJ2-3; 8 nucleotides agree with TRBD2. This CDR3 contains 15 residues. CDR1 and CDR2 (germline): MGHDK, SYGVNS. The junction had 10 bases not matched to a gene; V was cut back by 6 bases and J by 5 bases.

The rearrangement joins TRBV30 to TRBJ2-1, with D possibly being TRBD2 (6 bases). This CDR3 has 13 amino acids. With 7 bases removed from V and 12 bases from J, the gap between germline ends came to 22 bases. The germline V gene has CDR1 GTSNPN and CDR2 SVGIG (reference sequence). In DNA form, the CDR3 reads TGTGCCTTCGCGGGACTCCTTCCTATCCCGCAGTTCTTC. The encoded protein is CAFAGLLPIPQFF.

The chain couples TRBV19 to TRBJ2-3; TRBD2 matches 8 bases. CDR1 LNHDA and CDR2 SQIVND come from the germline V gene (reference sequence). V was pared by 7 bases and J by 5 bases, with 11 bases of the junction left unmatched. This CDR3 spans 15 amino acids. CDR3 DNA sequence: TGTGCCAGTACCCATAGCGGGGTGGGTGGAGATACGCAGTATTTT. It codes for CASTHSGVGGDTQYF.

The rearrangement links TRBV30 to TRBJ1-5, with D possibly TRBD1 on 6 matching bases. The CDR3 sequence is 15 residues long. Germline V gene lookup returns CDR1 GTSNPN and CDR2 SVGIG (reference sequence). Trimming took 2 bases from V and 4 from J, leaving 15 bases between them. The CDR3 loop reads CAWSRQGTHNQPQHF. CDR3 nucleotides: TGTGCCTGGAGTCGTCAAGGGACACATAATCAGCCCCAGCATTTT.

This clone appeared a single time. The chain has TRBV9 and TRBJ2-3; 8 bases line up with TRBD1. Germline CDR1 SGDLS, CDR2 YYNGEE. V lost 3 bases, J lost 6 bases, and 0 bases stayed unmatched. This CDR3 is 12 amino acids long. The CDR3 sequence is CASSGTGDTQYF. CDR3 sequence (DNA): TGTGCCAGCAGCGGGACAGGGGATACGCAGTATTTT.

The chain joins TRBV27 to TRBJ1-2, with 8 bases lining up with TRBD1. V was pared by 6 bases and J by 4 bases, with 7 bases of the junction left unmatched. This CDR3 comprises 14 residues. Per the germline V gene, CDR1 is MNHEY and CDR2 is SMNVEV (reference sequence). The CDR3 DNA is TGTGCCAGCAGGATCCGACAGGGGTTCTATGGCTACACCTTC. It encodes CASRIRQGFYGYTF.

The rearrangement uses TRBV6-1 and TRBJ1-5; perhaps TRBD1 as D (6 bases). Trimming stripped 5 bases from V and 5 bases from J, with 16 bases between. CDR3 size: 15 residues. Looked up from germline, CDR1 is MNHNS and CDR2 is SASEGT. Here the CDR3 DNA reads TGTGCCAGCAGTACCCTGGGGGGGGGCGATCAGCCCCAGCATTTT. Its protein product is CASSTLGGGDQPQHF.

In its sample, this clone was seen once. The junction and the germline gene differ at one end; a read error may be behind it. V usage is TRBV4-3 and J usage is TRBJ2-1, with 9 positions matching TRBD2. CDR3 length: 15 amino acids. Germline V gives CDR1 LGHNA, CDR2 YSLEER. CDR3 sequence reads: CASRQGLAPVNEQFF. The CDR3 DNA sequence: TGCGCCAGCAGACAAGGACTAGCGCCGGTGAATGAGCAGTTCTTC.

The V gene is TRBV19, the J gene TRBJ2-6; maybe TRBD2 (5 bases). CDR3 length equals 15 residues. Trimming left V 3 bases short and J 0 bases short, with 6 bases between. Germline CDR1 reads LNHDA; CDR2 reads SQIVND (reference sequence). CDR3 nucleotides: TGTGCCAGTAGTATCGGAGGCTCTGGGGCCAACGTCCTGACTTTC. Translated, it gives CASSIGGSGANVLTF.

CDR3 region: CASSLSRQGSGNTIYF. CDR3 coding DNA: TGCGCCAGCAGCTTGAGCCGTCAGGGCTCTGGAAACACCATATATTTT. This chain joins TRBV5-1 and TRBJ1-3, with D possibly TRBD1 on 5 matching bases. Germline CDR1 SGHRS, CDR2 YFSETQ. The V end was cut by 1 base, the J end by 0 bases, with 11 bases between. The length of the CDR3 is 16 residues.

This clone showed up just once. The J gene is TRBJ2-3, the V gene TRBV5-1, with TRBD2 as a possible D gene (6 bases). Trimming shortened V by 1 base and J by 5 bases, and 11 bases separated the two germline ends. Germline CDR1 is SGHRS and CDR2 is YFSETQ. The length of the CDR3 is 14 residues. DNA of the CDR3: TGCGCCAGCAGCTTGTCATCCGGGGGAGATACGCAGTATTTT. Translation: CASSLSSGGDTQYF.

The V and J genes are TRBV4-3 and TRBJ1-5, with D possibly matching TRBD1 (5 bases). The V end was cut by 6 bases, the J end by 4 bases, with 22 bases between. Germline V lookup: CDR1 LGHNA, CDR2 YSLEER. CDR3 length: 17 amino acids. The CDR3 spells CASSRLGGDWENQPQHF. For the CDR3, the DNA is TGCGCCAGCAGTCGCCTAGGAGGGGATTGGGAGAATCAGCCCCAGCATTTT.

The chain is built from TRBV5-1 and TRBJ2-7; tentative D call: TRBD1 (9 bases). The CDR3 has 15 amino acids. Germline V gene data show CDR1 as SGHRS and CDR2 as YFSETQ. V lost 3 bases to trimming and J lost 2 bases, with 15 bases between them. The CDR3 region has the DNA TGCGCCAGCAGCTCGGGAGGGACAGGGACCTACGAGCAGTACTTC. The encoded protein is CASSSGGTGTYEQYF.

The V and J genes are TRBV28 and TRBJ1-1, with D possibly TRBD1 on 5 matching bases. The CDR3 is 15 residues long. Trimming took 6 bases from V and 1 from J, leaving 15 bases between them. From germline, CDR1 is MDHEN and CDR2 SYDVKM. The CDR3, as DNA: TGTGCCAGCAGCAGCAGGGAAGGATCGAACACTGAAGCTTTCTTT. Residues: CASSSREGSNTEAFF.

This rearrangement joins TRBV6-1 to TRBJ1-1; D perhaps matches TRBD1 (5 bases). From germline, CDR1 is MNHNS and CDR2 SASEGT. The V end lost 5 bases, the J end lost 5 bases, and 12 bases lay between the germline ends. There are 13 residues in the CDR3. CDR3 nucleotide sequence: TGTGCCAGCAGTTTGGCAGGGATGACTGAAGCTTTCTTT. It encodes CASSLAGMTEAFF.